This T cell receptor (beta chain) emerged from a study of human T cells and chemical hapten exposure. The table lists this clonotype with many counts. The antigen is not known. Time point specified: patch test 2, 6 weeks after DPC sensitization. The treatment: therapeutic diphenylcyclopropenone sensitization with weekly scalp DPC. Whole-study results and caveats: Among TCRs, those above 1 in 1000 frequency were unaffected by DPC sensitization.

TCRdb reanalysed the RACE reads using MiXCR and keeps one entry per CDR3 protein. The table lists 84,000 or so distinct CDR3 sequences, around 9.6% of them singletons, with 2% to 2.5% in the top ten. The CDR3 length is 18 residues. Germline V gives CDR1 SEHNR, CDR2 FQNEAQ (reference sequence). The V segment lost 4 bases and the J segment 6 bases; nucleotides outside the gene matches: 18. This chain connects TRBV7-9 to TRBJ2-3, with 8 nucleotides matching TRBD2. The receptor was derived from a woman in her twenties or thirties with alopecia areata. Some clones in this sample may be carry-over from other donors' samples. The sample was whole blood, taken in connection with sensitization to the hapten diphenylcyclopropenone (DPC). CDR3: CASSSNPSLSGSRDTQYF. CDR3 coding DNA: TGTGCCAGCAGCTCAAATCCTAGCCTAAGCGGGAGCAGGGATACGCAGTATTTT.